This record looks at one T cell receptor beta chain sequence and its context. Its antigen is not known. These data are taken from a study of CD8 T cells in ankylosing spondylitis. Study-wide findings and caveats: Roughly 8 highly homologous variants made up a TCR beta motif that seemed to typify ankylosing spondylitis blood. In the blood and synovial fluid of reactive arthritis, some motif variants had been previously reported.

Quantitative 5'-RACE was performed with molecular barcodes, and it yielded the TCR beta libraries. Via MiXCR, TCRdb re-called the 5' RACE reads, giving one row per CDR3 protein. In the table there are a few hundred thousand distinct CDR3 sequences, around 20% of which are singletons. The CDR3 has 15 residues. Germline V gives CDR1 MNHEY, CDR2 SMNVEV (reference sequence). V trimming: 6 bases; J trimming: 4 bases; junction bases outside the gene matches: 11. The sample was blood, either unsorted or a sorted T cell fraction (not recorded which). The TCR originated in a male donor with ankylosing spondylitis. The gene calls are TRBV27 and TRBJ2-5; 7 nucleotides match TRBD2. The CDR3 DNA reads TGTGCCAGCAGCCCTAGGAGGACTAGGGCAGAGACCCAGTACTTC. Its translation is CASSPRRTRAETQYF.